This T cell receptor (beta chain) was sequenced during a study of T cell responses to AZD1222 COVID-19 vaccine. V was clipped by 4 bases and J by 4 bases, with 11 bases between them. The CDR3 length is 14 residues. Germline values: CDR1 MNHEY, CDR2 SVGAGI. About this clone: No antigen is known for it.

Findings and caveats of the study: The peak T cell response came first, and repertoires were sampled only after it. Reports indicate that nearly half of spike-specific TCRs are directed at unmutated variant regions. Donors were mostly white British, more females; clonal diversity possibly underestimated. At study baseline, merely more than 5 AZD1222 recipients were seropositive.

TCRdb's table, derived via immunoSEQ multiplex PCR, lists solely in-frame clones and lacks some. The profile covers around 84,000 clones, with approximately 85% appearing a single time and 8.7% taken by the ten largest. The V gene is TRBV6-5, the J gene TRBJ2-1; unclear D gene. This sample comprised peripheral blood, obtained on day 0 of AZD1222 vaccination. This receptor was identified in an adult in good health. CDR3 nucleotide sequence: TGTGCCAGCAGTTCCACGCGGTTGTACAATGAGCAGTTCTTC. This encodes CASSSTRLYNEQFF.